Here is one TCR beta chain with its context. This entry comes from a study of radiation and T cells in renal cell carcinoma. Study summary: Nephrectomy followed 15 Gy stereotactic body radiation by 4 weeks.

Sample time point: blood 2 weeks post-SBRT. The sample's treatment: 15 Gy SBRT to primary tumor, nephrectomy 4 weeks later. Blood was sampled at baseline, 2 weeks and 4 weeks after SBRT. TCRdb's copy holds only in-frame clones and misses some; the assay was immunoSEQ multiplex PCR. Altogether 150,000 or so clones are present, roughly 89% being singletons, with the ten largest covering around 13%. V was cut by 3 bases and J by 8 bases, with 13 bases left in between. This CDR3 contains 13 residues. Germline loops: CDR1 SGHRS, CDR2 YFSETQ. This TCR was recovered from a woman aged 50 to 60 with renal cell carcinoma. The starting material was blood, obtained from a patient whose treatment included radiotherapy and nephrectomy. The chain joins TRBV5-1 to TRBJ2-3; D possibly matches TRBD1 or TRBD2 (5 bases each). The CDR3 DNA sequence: TGCGCCAGCAGCTGGATGACAGAGGGTACGCAGTATTTT. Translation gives CASSWMTEGTQYF.